A single sample is the source of the 21 T cell receptor beta chains below, sequenced in a study of blood T cell repertoires in COVID-19. The data were produced by immunoSEQ multiplex PCR, yet TCRdb's version contains in-frame clones alone and is incomplete. The table has around 220,000 clones, over 80% seen once; the top ten hold 5.1%. Material: peripheral blood. These receptors were taken from a human donor in a cohort sampled during active COVID-19.

The chain joins TRBV19 to TRBJ2-1, with D tentatively TRBD2 (5 bases). CDR1 LNHDA and CDR2 SQIVND come from the germline V gene (reference sequence). This CDR3 has 11 amino acids. V shed 3 bases and J shed 10 bases, with 7 bases lying between them. CDR3: CASSIGSEQFF. DNA for the CDR3: TGTGCCAGTAGTATTGGGAGCGAGCAGTTCTTC.

V gene TRBV24-1 combines with J gene TRBJ2-7; a weak D match, TRBD2 (6 bases). The CDR3 consists of 13 residues. The germline CDR1 and CDR2 sequences are KGHDR and SFDVKD. Deletions cut 7 bases from V and 3 bases from J, with 12 bases between. Here the CDR3 DNA reads TGTGCCACCAGCTTCGGGGACTTCTACGAGCAGTACTTC. It translates to CATSFGDFYEQYF.

This clone was observed at least ten times. The chain links TRBV18 to TRBJ2-7; D is perhaps TRBD2 (6 bases). Trimming pared 3 bases from V and 3 bases from J, leaving 24 bases between. CDR3 length equals 18 residues. In germline, CDR1 is KGHSH, CDR2 LQKENI. CDR3 bases: TGTGCCAGCTCACCGGCCGGCGGCCGCCAGCGGGCGTACTACGAGCAGTACTTC. Residues: CASSPAGGRQRAYYEQYF.

The V gene is TRBV7-9, the J gene TRBJ1-1; 11 nucleotides agree with TRBD1. This CDR3 comprises 14 residues. CDR1 is SEHNR and CDR2 is FQNEAQ in the germline V gene (reference sequence). The trim removed 5 bases at V and 1 base at J, leaving 0 bases unmatched. This CDR3 is CASSGQGANTEAFF. Written as DNA, the CDR3 is TGTGCCAGCAGCGGACAGGGGGCGAACACTGAAGCTTTCTTT.

The chain carries TRBV6-2 or TRBV6-3 and TRBJ1-2; 8 bases are shared with TRBD1. The CDR3 length is 15 residues. V gave up 2 bases and J gave up 6 bases; unmatched junction bases: 8. Germline CDR1 MNHEY, CDR2 SVGEGT. The CDR3 sequence is CASSYGTGGSNGYTF. In nucleotides, the CDR3 is TGTGCCAGCAGTTACGGGACAGGAGGCTCCAATGGCTACACCTTC.

Worth noting for this clone: This CDR3 is also generated by other DNA sequences in the sample. This chain connects TRBV28 to TRBJ2-7; TRBD2 might be the D (6 bases). This CDR3 spans 14 amino acids. Trimming shortened V by 5 bases and J by 4 bases, and 15 bases separated the two germline ends. Germline CDR1 and CDR2: MDHEN and SYDVKM. DNA of the CDR3: TGTGCCAGCAGTCCTCTCGGGAGAGGGTACGAGCAGTACTTC. As protein: CASSPLGRGYEQYF. The entire variable domain, with the rest obtained from reference TRBV28 and TRBJ2-7, is as follows: DVKVTQSSRYLVKRTGEKVFLECVQDMDHENMFWYRQDPGLGLRLIYFSYDVKMKEKGDIPEGYSVSREKKERFSLILESASTNQTSMYLCASSPLGRGYEQYFGPGTRLTVT.

Only one count was recorded for this clone. CDR3 in amino acids: CASSPRDRGREQYF. In DNA form, the CDR3 reads TGCGCCAGCAGCCCCCGGGACAGGGGACGGGAGCAGTACTTC. The chain employs TRBV5-1 and TRBJ2-7; 10 positions match TRBD1. V gave up 4 bases and J gave up 7 bases; unmatched junction bases: 8. CDR1 SGHRS and CDR2 YFSETQ come from the germline V gene. The CDR3 contains 14 residues.

The DNA of the CDR3 is TGTGCCAGCAACCGACCATCGGACGGGACCTACGAGCAGTACTTC. It yields the protein CASNRPSDGTYEQYF. The rearrangement uses TRBV7-2 and TRBJ2-7, with D perhaps TRBD2 (5 bases). V lost 7 bases and J lost 2, with 18 bases in between. Germline V gene data show CDR1 as SGHTA and CDR2 as FQGNSA. The CDR3 runs to 15 residues. Combining the CDR3 with reference TRBV7-2 and TRBJ2-7 gives the whole variable domain GAGVSQSPSNKVTEKGKDVELRCDPISGHTALYWYRQSLGQGLEFLIYFQGNSAPDKSGLPSDRFSAERTGGSVSTLTIQRTQQEDSAVYLCASNRPSDGTYEQYFGPGTRLTVT.

The rearrangement uses TRBV18 and TRBJ1-5, with D possibly TRBD1 on 5 matching bases. The CDR3 runs 15 residues. Trimming shortened V by 1 base and J by 0 bases, and 7 bases separated the two germline ends. Looked up from germline, CDR1 is KGHSH and CDR2 is LQKENI. CDR3 sequence reads: CASSPRQNSNQPQHF. The CDR3 bases are TGTGCCAGCTCACCACGACAGAATAGCAATCAGCCCCAGCATTTT.

Only a few counts were recorded for this clone. The chain joins TRBV5-1 to TRBJ1-2, with 7 nucleotides matching TRBD1. CDR1 and CDR2 (germline): SGHRS, YFSETQ. The CDR3 spans 14 residues. V shed 4 bases and J 8 bases; nucleotides not matched to a gene: 11. CDR3 DNA: TGCGCCAGCAGCAGGGATCGGGACAGAGGAGGCTACACCTTC. Translation gives CASSRDRDRGGYTF.

J is TRBJ1-5 and V is TRBV30, with 10 bases matching TRBD1. Germline CDR1 and CDR2: GTSNPN and SVGIG (reference sequence). The CDR3 totals 13 residues. J lost 6 bases, V lost 1 base, and 0 bases had no gene match. DNA for the CDR3: TGTGCCTGGAGTGGACAGGGGGCTCAGCCCCAGCATTTT. It specifies CAWSGQGAQPQHF.

The count of this clone is one. The V and J genes are TRBV5-1 and TRBJ2-7, with 9 bases identical to TRBD2. J lost 2 bases, V lost 0 bases, and 9 bases had no gene match. Germline V lookup: CDR1 SGHRS, CDR2 YFSETQ. The CDR3 loop spans 17 amino acids. The CDR3 sequence: CASSLVVGGRATYEQYF. CDR3 sequence (DNA): TGCGCCAGCAGCTTGGTGGTAGGCGGGAGGGCCACCTACGAGCAGTACTTC.

The chain employs TRBV4-3 and TRBJ2-4, with D unresolved. The CDR3 covers 14 residues. Germline lookup yields CDR1 LGHNA and CDR2 YSLEER. Trimming removed 0 bases from V and 3 bases from J, with 6 bases in between. The CDR3 DNA is TGCGCCAGCAGCCAAGACATCAGCAAAAACATTCAGTACTTC. Amino acids: CASSQDISKNIQYF.

J is TRBJ2-3 and V is TRBV7-2; 9 bases map to TRBD1. V was clipped by 5 bases and J by 4 bases; unmatched bases: 4. The CDR3 runs to 14 residues. Germline CDR1 reads SGHTA; CDR2 reads FQGNSA. The CDR3 region is CASSPNRGPDTQYF. CDR3 DNA: TGTGCCAGCAGCCCAAACAGGGGGCCAGATACGCAGTATTTT.

This chain links TRBV15 with TRBJ2-3; 7 bases match TRBD2. Trimming removed 0 bases from V and 2 bases from J; junction bases left unmatched: 5. Germline V lookup: CDR1 LNHNV, CDR2 YYDKDF (reference sequence). This CDR3 comprises 16 residues. CDR3 protein: CATSRDRLAATDTQYF. The DNA for the CDR3 is TGTGCCACCAGCAGAGATCGGCTAGCGGCCACAGATACGCAGTATTTT.

The chain has TRBV5-1 and TRBJ2-7; D might be TRBD2 (5 bases). Germline CDR1 reads SGHRS; CDR2 reads YFSETQ. Trimming pared 5 bases from V and 3 bases from J, leaving 9 bases between. The CDR3 contains 12 residues. This chain's CDR3 is CASRREGYEQYF. CDR3 nucleotides: TGCGCCAGCAGGAGGGAAGGCTACGAGCAGTACTTC.

The genes are TRBV7-3 and TRBJ2-7, with D maybe TRBD1 (7 bases). Trimming stripped 2 bases from V and 4 bases from J, with 12 bases between. Germline values: CDR1 SGHTA, CDR2 FQGTGA. CDR3 length equals 14 residues. CDR3 sequence: CASSLGSGGYEQYF. CDR3 sequence (DNA): TGTGCCAGCAGCTTAGGCTCAGGGGGGTACGAGCAGTACTTC.

This clone was picked up a small number of times. The chain carries TRBV7-9 and TRBJ1-1, with D maybe TRBD1 (6 bases). V was cut by 6 bases and J by 4 bases, with 15 bases left in between. The CDR3 has 14 residues. Per the germline V gene, CDR1 is SEHNR and CDR2 is FQNEAQ (reference sequence). The CDR3 region has the DNA TGTGCCAGCAGGTCACAGGGTTTGTCCACTGAAGCTTTCTTT. It yields the protein CASRSQGLSTEAFF.

In this sample, this clone turned up once. The rearrangement uses TRBV12-3 or TRBV12-4 and TRBJ1-1; no clear D. The CDR3 has 13 amino acids. V gave up 8 bases and J gave up 5 bases, with 15 bases separating them. The CDR3 region has the DNA TGTGCCAGCGCCAAAACCTGGCAAACTGAAGCTTTCTTT. It codes for CASAKTWQTEAFF.

The chain employs TRBV24-1 and TRBJ2-7, with D tentatively TRBD1 (6 bases). CDR1 and CDR2 (germline): KGHDR, SFDVKD. The CDR3 consists of 13 residues. Trimming removed 4 bases at V and 3 bases at J, with 9 bases between. The CDR3 protein is CATSDRGVYEQYF. The CDR3 DNA is TGTGCCACCAGTGACAGGGGAGTCTACGAGCAGTACTTC.

The chain couples TRBV16 to TRBJ1-2; D is unclear. Germline values: CDR1 KGHSY, CDR2 FQNENV. This CDR3 spans 15 amino acids. Trimming removed 11 bases at V and 5 bases at J, with 24 bases between. The CDR3 loop reads CACQDDGDYSYGYTF. For the CDR3, the DNA is TGTGCCTGTCAAGACGACGGGGATTATTCTTATGGCTACACCTTC.